The next 9 T cell receptor beta chains were all read from a single sample in a study of shared clonotypes between healthy human individuals (dated by TCRdb to 2018 to 2021). CD8 naive samples consisted of CD45RO-negative cells that were positively selected for CCR7, yielding a CD45RA+CCR7+ population without TemRA cells. The receptor library was made with the immunoSEQ multiplex PCR assay. In TCRdb, the immuneACCESS table is reduced to in-frame sequences with V and J assigned. These tables do not hold every clone; where another copy was compared, an unresolved V gene accounts for under half, and the others remain unexplained. The sample table records about 2 million clones; about 95% of these occur just once. Clones ranked in the top ten supply 0.85% to 1.2% of the sample. Sequenced input: naive CD8+ T cells sorted from blood. The cell subset or site label here, explained by the study, means: CD45RA+CCR7+. These receptors all come from a man between 18 and 29 years old in good health.

This chain links TRBV6-4 with TRBJ1-6; a weak D match, TRBD1 (6 bases). The CDR3 sequence is 18 residues long. Looked up from germline, CDR1 is MRHNA and CDR2 is SNTAGT. Trimming stripped 2 bases from V and 0 bases from J, with 14 bases between. The CDR3 sequence is CASSDPDSLSSYNSPLHF. Written as DNA, the CDR3 is TGTGCCAGCAGTGACCCGGACAGCCTGAGCTCCTATAATTCACCCCTCCACTTT.

The chain has TRBV4-1 and TRBJ2-1; 8 positions agree with TRBD2. The V gene's germline CDR1 is MGHRA and CDR2 YSYEKL. CDR3 length equals 14 residues. V was pared by 4 bases and J by 8 bases, with 7 bases of the junction left unmatched. In DNA, the CDR3 is TGCGCCAGCAGCCTGGGACTAGTACGAGATGAGCAGTTCTTC. Amino acids: CASSLGLVRDEQFF.

The chain links TRBV9 to TRBJ2-3, with 7 nucleotides matching TRBD2. Germline CDR1 reads SGDLS; CDR2 reads YYNGEE. The CDR3 has 15 amino acids. The J segment lost 1 base and the V segment lost 3 bases, leaving 5 bases of the junction unmatched. The CDR3: CASSASGIGTDTQYF. The CDR3 DNA reads as TGTGCCAGCAGCGCGAGCGGGATTGGCACAGATACGCAGTATTTT. Drawing the rest from reference TRBV9 and TRBJ2-3, the complete variable domain is DSGVTQTPKHLITATGQRVTLRCSPRSGDLSVYWYQQSLDQGLQFLIQYYNGEERAKGNILERFSAQQFPDLHSELNLSSLELGDSALYFCASSASGIGTDTQYFGPGTRLTVL.

The V and J genes are TRBV10-3 and TRBJ1-2; D ambiguous. Looked up from germline, CDR1 is ENHRY and CDR2 is SYGVKD. This CDR3 has 15 amino acids. V was shortened by 0 bases and J by 4 bases, with 12 bases between the two germline ends. The chain's CDR3 is CAISESVEAGYGYTF. For the CDR3, the DNA is TGTGCCATCAGTGAGTCAGTAGAGGCGGGCTATGGCTACACCTTC.

CDR3 loop: CASGLAGDTQYF. The DNA of the CDR3 is TGTGCCAGCGGACTAGCGGGAGATACGCAGTATTTT. The chain uses TRBV5-4 and TRBJ2-3; 11 nucleotides align to TRBD2. The CDR3 sequence is 12 residues long. From germline, CDR1 is SGHNT and CDR2 YYREEE (reference sequence). Trimming removed 7 bases from V and 5 bases from J; junction bases left unmatched: 0. Full variable domain (remainder filled in from reference TRBV5-4 and TRBJ2-3): ETGVTQSPTHLIKTRGQQVTLRCSSQSGHNTVSWYQQALGQGPQFIFQYYREEENGRGNFPPRFSGLQFPNYSSELNVNALELDDSALYLCASGLAGDTQYFGPGTRLTVL.

This chain joins TRBV7-2 and TRBJ2-5; the D gene is possibly TRBD2 (7 bases). Between the trimmed V and J ends, which lost 4 bases and 7 bases, there was a span of 16 bases. The germline V gene has CDR1 SGHTA and CDR2 FQGNSA. The CDR3 extends over 14 amino acids. Here the CDR3 DNA reads TGTGCCAGCAGCTCCGAGGGGGGGGACCGGACCCAGTACTTC. This codes for CASSSEGGDRTQYF.

Regarding this clone: The same CDR3 is also encoded by other DNA sequences in this sample. V and J are TRBV5-6 and TRBJ2-5, with D uncertain. The germline CDR1 and CDR2 sequences are SGHDT and YYEEEE. This CDR3 is 13 amino acids long. Trimming pared 2 bases from V and 1 base from J, leaving 6 bases between. CDR3 region: CASSFGSQETQYF. For the CDR3, the DNA is TGTGCCAGCAGCTTTGGCAGCCAAGAGACCCAGTACTTC.

The V gene is TRBV7-2, the J gene TRBJ2-1; 12 bases agree with TRBD2. This CDR3 spans 16 amino acids. Trimming at V came to 5 bases and at J to 10 bases, leaving 12 bases not matched to a gene. Germline-derived CDR1 and CDR2 are SGHTA and FQGNSA. CDR3 in DNA: TGTGCCAGCAGCATTAGACTAGCGGGAGTGAAGAAGGAGCAGTTCTTC. Encoded protein: CASSIRLAGVKKEQFF.

The chain joins TRBV5-6 to TRBJ2-2; D call uncertain. This CDR3 has 12 residues. CDR1 is SGHDT, CDR2 YYEEEE, per germline. Trimming stripped 5 bases from V and 6 bases from J, with 8 bases between. The CDR3 protein is CASRGLAGELFF. CDR3 in DNA: TGTGCCAGCAGGGGCCTAGCCGGGGAGCTGTTTTTT.